Below, one TCR beta chain is given with its context. No antigen is known for it. The data stem from a study of OX40 agonist ivuxolimab in advanced cancers. Turning to the study itself: At 0.01 to 10 mg/kg, ivuxolimab was administered intravenously to patients every 2 weeks. General study findings and limits: Relative to CD4+, CD8+ T cells held more expanded clones on average. It was also the case that some nonresponders had low normalized T-cell clonal expansion. CD4+ and CD8+ blood T cells expanded clonally by week 6 at 0.1 to 3.0 mg/kg.

The germline gives CDR1 MGHDK, CDR2 SYGVNS. V was cut by 4 bases and J by 5 bases, with 11 bases left in between. The CDR3 consists of 13 residues. Assay: immunoSEQ multiplex PCR; the TCRdb copy retains only in-frame clones and omits some. In the table there are around 70,000 clones, roughly nine tenths of which are singletons. This rearrangement joins TRBV25-1 to TRBJ1-1; D call uncertain. Sequencing used CD4+ or CD8+ T cells sorted from blood, obtained in a trial of the OX40 agonist ivuxolimab. This sequence originates from an adult with an advanced solid tumor such as melanoma, head and neck, liver or kidney cancer. CDR3 nucleotide sequence: TGTGCCAGCAGTGCGAGGGCCCATACTGAAGCTTTCTTT. Translating it yields CASSARAHTEAFF.